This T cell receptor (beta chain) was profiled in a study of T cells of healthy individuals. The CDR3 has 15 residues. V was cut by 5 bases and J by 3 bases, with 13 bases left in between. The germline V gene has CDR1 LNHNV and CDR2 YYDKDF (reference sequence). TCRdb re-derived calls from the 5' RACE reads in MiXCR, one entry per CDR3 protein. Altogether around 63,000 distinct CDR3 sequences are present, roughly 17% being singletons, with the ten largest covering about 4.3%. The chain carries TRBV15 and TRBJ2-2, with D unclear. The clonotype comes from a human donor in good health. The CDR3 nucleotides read TGTGCCACCAGCGACGGCTCGGGTGACACCGGGGAGCTGTTTTTT. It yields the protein CATSDGSGDTGELFF.